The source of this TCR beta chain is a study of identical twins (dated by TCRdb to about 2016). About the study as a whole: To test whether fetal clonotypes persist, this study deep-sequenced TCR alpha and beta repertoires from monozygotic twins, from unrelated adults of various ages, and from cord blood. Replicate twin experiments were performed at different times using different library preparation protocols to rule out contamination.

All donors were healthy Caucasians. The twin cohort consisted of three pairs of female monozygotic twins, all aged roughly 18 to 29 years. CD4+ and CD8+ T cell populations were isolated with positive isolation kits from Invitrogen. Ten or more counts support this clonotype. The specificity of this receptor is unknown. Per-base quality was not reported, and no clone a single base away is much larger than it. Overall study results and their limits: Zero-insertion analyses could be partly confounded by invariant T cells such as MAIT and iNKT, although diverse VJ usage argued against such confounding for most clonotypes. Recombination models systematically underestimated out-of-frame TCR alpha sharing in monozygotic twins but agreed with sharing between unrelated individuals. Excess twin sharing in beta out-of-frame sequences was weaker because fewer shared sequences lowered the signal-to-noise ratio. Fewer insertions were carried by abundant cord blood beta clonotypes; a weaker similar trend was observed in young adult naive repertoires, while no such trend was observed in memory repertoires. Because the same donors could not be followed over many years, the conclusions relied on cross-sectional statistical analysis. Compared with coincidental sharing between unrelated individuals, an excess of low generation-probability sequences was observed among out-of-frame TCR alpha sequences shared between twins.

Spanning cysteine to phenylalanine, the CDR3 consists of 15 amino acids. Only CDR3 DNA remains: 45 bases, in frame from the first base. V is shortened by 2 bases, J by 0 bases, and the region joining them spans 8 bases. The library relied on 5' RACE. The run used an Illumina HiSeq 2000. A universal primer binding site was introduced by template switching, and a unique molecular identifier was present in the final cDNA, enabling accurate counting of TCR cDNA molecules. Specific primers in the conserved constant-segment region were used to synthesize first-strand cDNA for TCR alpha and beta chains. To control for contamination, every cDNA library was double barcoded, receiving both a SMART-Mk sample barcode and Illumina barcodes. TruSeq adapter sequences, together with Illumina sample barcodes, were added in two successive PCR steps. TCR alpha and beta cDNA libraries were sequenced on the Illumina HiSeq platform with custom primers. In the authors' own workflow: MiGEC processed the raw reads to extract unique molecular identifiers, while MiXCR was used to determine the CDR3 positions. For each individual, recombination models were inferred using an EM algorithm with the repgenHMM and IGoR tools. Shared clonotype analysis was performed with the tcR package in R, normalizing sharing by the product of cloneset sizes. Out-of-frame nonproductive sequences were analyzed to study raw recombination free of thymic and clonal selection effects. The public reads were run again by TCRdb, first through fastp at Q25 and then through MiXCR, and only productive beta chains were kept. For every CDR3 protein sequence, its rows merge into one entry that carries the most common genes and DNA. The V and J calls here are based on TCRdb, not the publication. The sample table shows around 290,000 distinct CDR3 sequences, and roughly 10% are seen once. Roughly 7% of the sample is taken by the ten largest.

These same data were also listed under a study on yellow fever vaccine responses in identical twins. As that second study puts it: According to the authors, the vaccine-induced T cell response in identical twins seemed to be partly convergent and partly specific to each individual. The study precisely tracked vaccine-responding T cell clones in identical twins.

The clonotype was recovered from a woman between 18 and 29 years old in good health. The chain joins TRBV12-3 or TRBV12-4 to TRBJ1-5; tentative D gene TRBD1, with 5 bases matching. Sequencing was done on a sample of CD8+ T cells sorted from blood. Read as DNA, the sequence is TGTGCCAGCAGTTTACAGGGCATTAGCAATCAGCCCCAGCATTTT. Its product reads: CASSLQGISNQPQHF.